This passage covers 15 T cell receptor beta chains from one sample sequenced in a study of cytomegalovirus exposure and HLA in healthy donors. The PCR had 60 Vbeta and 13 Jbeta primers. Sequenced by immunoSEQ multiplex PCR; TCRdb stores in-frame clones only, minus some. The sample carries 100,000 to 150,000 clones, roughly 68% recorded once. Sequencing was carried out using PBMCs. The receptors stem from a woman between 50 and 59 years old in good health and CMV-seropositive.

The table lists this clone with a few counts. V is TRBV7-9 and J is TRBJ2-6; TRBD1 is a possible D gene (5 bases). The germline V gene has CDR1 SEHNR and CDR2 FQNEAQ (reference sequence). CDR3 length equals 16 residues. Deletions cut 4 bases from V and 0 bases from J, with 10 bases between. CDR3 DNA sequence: TGTGCCAGCAGCTACTTAACAGGCTCTGGGGCCAACGTCCTGACTTTC. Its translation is CASSYLTGSGANVLTF.

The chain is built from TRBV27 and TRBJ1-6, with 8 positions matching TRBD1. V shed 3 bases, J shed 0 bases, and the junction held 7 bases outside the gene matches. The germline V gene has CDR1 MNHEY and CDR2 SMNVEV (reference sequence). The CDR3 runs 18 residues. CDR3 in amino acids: CASSFRTGSTSYNSPLHF. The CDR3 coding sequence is TGTGCCAGCAGTTTCCGGACAGGGTCTACCTCCTATAATTCACCCCTCCACTTT.

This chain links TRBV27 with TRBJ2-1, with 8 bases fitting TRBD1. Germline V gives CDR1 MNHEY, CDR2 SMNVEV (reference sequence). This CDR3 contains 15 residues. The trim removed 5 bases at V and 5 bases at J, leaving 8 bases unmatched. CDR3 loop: CASSPGQGIDNEQFF. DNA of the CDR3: TGTGCCAGCAGTCCTGGACAGGGTATCGACAATGAGCAGTTCTTC.

CDR3 coding DNA: TGTGCCAGCAGCAGAGGGAATTCACCCCTCCACTTT. It translates to CASSRGNSPLHF. The gene calls are TRBV6-5 and TRBJ1-6; D is ambiguous. This CDR3 contains 12 residues. Trimming removed 6 bases from V and 7 bases from J, with 7 bases in between. Germline-derived CDR1 and CDR2 are MNHEY and SVGAGI.

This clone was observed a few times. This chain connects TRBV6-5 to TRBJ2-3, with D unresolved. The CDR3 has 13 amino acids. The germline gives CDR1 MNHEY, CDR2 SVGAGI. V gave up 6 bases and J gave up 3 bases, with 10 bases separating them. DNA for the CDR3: TGTGCCAGCAGCCCCCCCAGGACAGATACGCAGTATTTT. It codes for CASSPPRTDTQYF.

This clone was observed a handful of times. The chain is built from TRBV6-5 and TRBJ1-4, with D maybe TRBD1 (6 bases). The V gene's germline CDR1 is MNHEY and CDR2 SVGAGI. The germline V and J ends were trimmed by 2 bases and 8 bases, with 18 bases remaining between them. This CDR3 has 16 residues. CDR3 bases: TGTGCCAGCAGTTACGCCGCAGCGGGGGCTTTAGAAAAACTGTTTTTT. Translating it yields CASSYAAAGALEKLFF.

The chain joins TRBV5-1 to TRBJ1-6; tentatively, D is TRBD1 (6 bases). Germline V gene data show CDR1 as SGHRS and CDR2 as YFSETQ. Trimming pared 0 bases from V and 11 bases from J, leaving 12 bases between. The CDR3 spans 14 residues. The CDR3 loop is CASSLGTERPPLHF. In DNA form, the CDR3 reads TGCGCCAGCAGCTTGGGGACAGAACGACCACCCCTCCACTTT.

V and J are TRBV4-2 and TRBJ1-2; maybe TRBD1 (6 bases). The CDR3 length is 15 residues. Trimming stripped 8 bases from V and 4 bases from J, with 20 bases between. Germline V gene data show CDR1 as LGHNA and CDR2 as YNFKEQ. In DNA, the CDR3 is TGTGCCAGCGGCTGGGACAATCCTTCAGGCTATGGCTACACCTTC. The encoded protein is CASGWDNPSGYGYTF.

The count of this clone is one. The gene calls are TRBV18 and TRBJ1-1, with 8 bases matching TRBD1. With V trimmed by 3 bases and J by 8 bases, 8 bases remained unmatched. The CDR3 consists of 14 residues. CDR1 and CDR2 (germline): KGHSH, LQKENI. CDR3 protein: CASSPGQGAPEAFF. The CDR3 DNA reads TGTGCCAGCTCACCCGGACAGGGAGCCCCCGAAGCTTTCTTT.

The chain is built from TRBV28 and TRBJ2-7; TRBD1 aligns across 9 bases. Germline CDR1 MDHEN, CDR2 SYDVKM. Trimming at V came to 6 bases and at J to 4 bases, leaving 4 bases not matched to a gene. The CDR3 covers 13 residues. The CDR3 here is CASRGTGNYEQYF. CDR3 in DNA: TGTGCCAGCAGGGGGACAGGGAATTACGAGCAGTACTTC. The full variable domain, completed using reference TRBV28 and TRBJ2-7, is DVKVTQSSRYLVKRTGEKVFLECVQDMDHENMFWYRQDPGLGLRLIYFSYDVKMKEKGDIPEGYSVSREKKERFSLILESASTNQTSMYLCASRGTGNYEQYFGPGTRLTVT.

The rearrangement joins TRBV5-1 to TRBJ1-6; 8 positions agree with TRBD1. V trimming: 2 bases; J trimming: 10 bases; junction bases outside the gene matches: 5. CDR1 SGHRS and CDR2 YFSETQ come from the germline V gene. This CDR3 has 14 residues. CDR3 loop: CASSLQGDGSPLHF. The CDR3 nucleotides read TGCGCCAGCAGCTTACAGGGGGATGGCTCACCCCTCCACTTT.

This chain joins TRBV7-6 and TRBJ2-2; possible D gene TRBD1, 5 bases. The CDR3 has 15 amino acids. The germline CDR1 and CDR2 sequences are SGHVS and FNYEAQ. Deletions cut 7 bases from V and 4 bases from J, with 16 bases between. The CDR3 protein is CASTQEVQGTGELFF. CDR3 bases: TGTGCCAGCACCCAAGAGGTTCAGGGCACCGGGGAGCTGTTTTTT.

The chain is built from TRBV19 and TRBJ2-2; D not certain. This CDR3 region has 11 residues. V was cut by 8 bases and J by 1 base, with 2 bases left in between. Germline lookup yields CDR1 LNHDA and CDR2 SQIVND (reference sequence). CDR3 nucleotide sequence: TGTGCCAGTCAGAACACCGGGGAGCTGTTTTTT. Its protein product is CASQNTGELFF. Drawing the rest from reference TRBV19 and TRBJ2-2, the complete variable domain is DGGITQSPKYLFRKEGQNVTLSCEQNLNHDAMYWYRQDPGQGLRLIYYSQIVNDFQKGDIAEGYSVSREKKESFPLTVTSAQKNPTAFYLCASQNTGELFFGEGSRLTVL.

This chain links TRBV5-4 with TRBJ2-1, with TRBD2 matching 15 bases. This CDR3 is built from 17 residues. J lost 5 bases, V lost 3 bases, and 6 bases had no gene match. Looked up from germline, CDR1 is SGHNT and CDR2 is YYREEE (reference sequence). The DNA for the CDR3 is TGTGCCAGCAGCTACGGACTAGCGGGGGGGCCTGACAATGAGCAGTTCTTC. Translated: CASSYGLAGGPDNEQFF.

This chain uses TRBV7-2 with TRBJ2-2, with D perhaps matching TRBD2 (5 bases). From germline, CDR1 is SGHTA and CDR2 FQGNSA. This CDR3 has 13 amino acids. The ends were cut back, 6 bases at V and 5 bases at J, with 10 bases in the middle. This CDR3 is CASRAGGTGELFF. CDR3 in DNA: TGTGCCAGCAGGGCTGGCGGGACCGGGGAGCTGTTTTTT.